The clone carrying this TCR beta chain has more than one count but fewer than ten. For TCR, cDNA came from 5'RACE template switching, which added a universal primer site and UMIs. TCRdb passed the 5' RACE reads through MiXCR, listing each CDR3 protein once. The sample has around 530,000 distinct CDR3 sequences; about a sixth are singletons. This entry comes from a study of T cells after yellow fever vaccination. V was cut by 3 bases and J by 4 bases, with 12 bases left in between. There are 15 residues in the CDR3. The rearrangement uses TRBV12-3 or TRBV12-4 and TRBJ2-2; D not certain. The material sequenced was PBMCs, taken 5 to 6 days after the first yellow fever vaccination. This clonotype originated in a man aged 18 to 35 who received the YFV17D yellow fever vaccine. Here the CDR3 DNA reads TGTGCCAGCAGTTTCGGGTTTGGGATCACCGGGGAGCTGTTTTTT. Protein product: CASSFGFGITGELFF.